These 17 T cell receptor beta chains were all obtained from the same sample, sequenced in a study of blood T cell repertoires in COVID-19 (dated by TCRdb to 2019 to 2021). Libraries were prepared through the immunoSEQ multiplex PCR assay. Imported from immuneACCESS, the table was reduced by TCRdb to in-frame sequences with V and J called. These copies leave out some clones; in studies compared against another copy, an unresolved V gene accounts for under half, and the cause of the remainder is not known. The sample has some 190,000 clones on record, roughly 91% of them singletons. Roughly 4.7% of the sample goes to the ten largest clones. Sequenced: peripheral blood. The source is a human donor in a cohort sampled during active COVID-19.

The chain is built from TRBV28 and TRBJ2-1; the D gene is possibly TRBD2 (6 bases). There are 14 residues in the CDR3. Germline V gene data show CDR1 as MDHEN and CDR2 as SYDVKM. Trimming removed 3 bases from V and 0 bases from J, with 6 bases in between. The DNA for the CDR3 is TGTGCCAGCAGTTTCGGGAGCTCCTACAATGAGCAGTTCTTC. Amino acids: CASSFGSSYNEQFF.

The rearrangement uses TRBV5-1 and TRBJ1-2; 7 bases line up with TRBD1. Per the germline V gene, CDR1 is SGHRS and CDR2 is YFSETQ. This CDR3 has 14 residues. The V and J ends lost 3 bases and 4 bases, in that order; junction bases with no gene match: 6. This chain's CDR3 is CASSSTGLTYGYTF. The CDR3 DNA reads TGCGCCAGCAGCTCGACAGGGCTTACCTATGGCTACACCTTC.

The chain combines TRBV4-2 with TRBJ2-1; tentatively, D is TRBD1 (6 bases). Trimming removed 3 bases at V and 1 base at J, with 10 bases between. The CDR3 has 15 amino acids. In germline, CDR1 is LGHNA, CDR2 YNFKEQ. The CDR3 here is CASSQDRASYNEQFF. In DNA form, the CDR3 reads TGTGCCAGCAGCCAGGACAGAGCTTCCTACAATGAGCAGTTCTTC.

CDR3 loop: CASSYSGQGFYEQYF. In DNA form, the CDR3 reads TGTGCCAGCAGTTACTCCGGACAGGGATTTTACGAGCAGTACTTC. The J gene is TRBJ2-7, the V gene TRBV6-2 or TRBV6-3; 8 bases line up with TRBD1. The trim removed 0 bases at V and 4 bases at J, leaving 5 bases unmatched. Per the germline V gene, CDR1 is MNHEY and CDR2 is SVGEGT. The CDR3 sequence is 15 residues long.

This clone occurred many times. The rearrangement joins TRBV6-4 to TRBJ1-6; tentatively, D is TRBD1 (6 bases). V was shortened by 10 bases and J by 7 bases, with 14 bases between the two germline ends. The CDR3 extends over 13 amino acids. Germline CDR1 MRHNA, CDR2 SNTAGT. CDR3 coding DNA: TGTGCCACCTCGGTAGGGGGAAATTCACCCCTCCACTTT. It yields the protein CATSVGGNSPLHF.

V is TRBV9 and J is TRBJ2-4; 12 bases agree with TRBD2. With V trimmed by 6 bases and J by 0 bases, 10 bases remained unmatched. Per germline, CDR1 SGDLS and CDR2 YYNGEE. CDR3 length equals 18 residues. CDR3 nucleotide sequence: TGTGCCAGCAACCTGGGACTAGCGGGCGCCTTAGCCAAAAACATTCAGTACTTC. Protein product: CASNLGLAGALAKNIQYF. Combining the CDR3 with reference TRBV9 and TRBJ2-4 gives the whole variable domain DSGVTQTPKHLITATGQRVTLRCSPRSGDLSVYWYQQSLDQGLQFLIQYYNGEERAKGNILERFSAQQFPDLHSELNLSSLELGDSALYFCASNLGLAGALAKNIQYFGAGTRLSVL.

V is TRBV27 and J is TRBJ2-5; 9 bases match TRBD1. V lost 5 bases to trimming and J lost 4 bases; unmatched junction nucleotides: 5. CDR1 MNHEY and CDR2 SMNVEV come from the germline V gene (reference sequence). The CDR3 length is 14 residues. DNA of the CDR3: TGTGCCAGCAGTCACAGGGGGCATAGAGAGACCCAGTACTTC. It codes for CASSHRGHRETQYF.

As DNA, the CDR3 is TGTGCCAGCAGCTTGGATGGAGGGTCCCCGACTCGGAGTACGCAGTATTTT. This translates into CASSLDGGSPTRSTQYF. The gene calls are TRBV5-6 and TRBJ2-3; maybe TRBD2 (6 bases). CDR3 length: 17 amino acids. The V gene's germline CDR1 is SGHDT and CDR2 YYEEEE. The V end was cut by 0 bases, the J end by 8 bases, with 22 bases between.

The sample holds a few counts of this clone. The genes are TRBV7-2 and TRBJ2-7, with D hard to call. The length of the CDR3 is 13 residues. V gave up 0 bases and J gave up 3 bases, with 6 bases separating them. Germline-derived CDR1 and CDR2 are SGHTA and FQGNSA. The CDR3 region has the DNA TGTGCCAGCAGCTTAGCCCCCCACTACGAGCAGTACTTC. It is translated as CASSLAPHYEQYF.

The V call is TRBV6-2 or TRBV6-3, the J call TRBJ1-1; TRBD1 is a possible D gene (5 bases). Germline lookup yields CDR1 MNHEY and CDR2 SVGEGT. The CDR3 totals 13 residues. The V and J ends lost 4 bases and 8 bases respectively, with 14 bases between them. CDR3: CASSLDTIAEAFF. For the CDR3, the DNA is TGTGCCAGCAGTTTGGACACCATAGCCGAAGCTTTCTTT.

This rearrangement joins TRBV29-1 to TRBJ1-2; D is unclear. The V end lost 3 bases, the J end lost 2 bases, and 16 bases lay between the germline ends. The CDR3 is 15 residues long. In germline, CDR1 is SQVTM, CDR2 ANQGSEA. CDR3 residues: CSVDTTSNFNYGYTF. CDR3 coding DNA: TGCAGCGTTGATACGACAAGTAATTTCAACTATGGCTACACCTTC.

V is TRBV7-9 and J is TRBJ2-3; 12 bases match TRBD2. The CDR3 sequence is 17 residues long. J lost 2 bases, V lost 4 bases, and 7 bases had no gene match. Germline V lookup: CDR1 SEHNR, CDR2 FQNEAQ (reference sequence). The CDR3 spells CASSSTTSGGITDTQYF. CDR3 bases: TGTGCCAGCAGCTCAACAACTAGCGGGGGGATCACAGATACGCAGTATTTT.

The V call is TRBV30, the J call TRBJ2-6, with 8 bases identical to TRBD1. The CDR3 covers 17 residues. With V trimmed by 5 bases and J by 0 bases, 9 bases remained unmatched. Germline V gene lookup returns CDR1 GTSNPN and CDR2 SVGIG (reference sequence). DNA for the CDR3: TGTGCCTGGGATCCGGGACAGGCTAACTCTGGGGCCAACGTCCTGACTTTC. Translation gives CAWDPGQANSGANVLTF. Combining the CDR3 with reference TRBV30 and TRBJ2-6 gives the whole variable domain SQTIHQWPATLVQPVGSPLSLECTVEGTSNPNLYWYRQAAGRGLQLLFYSVGIGQISSEVPQNLSASRPQDRQFILSSKKLLLSDSGFYLCAWDPGQANSGANVLTFGAGSRLTVL.

CDR3: CATSDGRSNQPQHF. CDR3 DNA sequence: TGTGCCACCAGTGATGGGCGTAGCAATCAGCCCCAGCATTTT. V and J are TRBV24-1 and TRBJ1-5; no clear D gene. The germline V and J ends were trimmed by 3 bases and 0 bases, with 5 bases remaining between them. This CDR3 comprises 14 residues. The germline V gene has CDR1 KGHDR and CDR2 SFDVKD.

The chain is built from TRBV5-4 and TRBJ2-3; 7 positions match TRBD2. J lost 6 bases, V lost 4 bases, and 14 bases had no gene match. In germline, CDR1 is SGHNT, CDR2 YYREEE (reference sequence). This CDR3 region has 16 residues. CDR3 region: CASSPAGSGLTDTQYF. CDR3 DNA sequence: TGTGCCAGCAGCCCAGCGGGGAGCGGCCTTACGGATACGCAGTATTTT.

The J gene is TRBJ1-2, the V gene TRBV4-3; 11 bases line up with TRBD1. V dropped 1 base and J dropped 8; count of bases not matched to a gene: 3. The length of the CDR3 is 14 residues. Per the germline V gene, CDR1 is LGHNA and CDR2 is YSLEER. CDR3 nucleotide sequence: TGCGCCAGCAGCCAAGTAGGGACAGGGGGAGGCTACACCTTC. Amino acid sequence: CASSQVGTGGGYTF.

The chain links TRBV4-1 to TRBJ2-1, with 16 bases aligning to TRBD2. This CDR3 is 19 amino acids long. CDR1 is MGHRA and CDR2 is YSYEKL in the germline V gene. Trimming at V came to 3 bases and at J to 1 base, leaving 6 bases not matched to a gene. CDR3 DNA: TGCGCCAGCAGCCACCCGGGACTAGCGGGAGGGTGGTCCTACAATGAGCAGTTCTTC. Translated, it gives CASSHPGLAGGWSYNEQFF.